Following are 27 T cell receptor beta chains from one sample sequenced in a study of T cell clonotyping in hematopoietic cell transplantation. Data came from immunoSEQ multiplex PCR; TCRdb stores just in-frame clones and leaves some out. The sample includes fewer than 2,000 clones, approximately 89% of them seen just once. Sequencing used PBMCs, obtained at the time of graft-versus-host disease after allogeneic stem cell transplant. These TCRs come from a male patient aged 18 to 29 who had an allogeneic stem cell transplant from a related donor, so the T cells may come from the graft donor. Some clones in this sample may be carry-over from other donors' samples.

The chain has TRBV6-5 and TRBJ2-3; no clear D gene. The germline CDR1 and CDR2 sequences are MNHEY and SVGAGI. V was trimmed by 7 bases and J by 6 bases, leaving 8 bases between them. This CDR3 is 11 amino acids long. In nucleotides, the CDR3 is TGTGCCAGCATCGCTGGCGATACGCAGTATTTT. It translates to CASIAGDTQYF.

The chain has TRBV9 and TRBJ2-3, with 8 positions matching TRBD2. Germline assignment: CDR1 SGDLS and CDR2 YYNGEE. Trimming took 0 bases from V and 4 from J; bases not matched to a gene: 7. This CDR3 region has 16 residues. The CDR3 DNA reads TGTGCCAGCAGCGTAGTGGCAGCGGGAGTCTCAGATACGCAGTATTTT. Translated: CASSVVAAGVSDTQYF.

V is TRBV4-3 and J is TRBJ1-2; unclear D gene. The V and J ends lost 3 bases and 3 bases respectively, with 17 bases between them. Germline CDR1 is LGHNA and CDR2 is YSLEER. CDR3 size: 16 residues. The CDR3 bases are TGCGCCAGCAGCCAGGATGGACCTAGGTGGTACTATGGCTACACCTTC. Its translation is CASSQDGPRWYYGYTF.

This chain joins TRBV6-5 and TRBJ1-5; D is undetermined. The CDR3 has 14 residues. Trimming shortened V by 9 bases and J by 0 bases, and 12 bases separated the two germline ends. Germline assignment: CDR1 MNHEY and CDR2 SVGAGI. The CDR3 nucleotides are TGTGCCAGTAGACTGCTTTATAGCAATCAGCCCCAGCATTTT. It translates to CASRLLYSNQPQHF.

V usage is TRBV23-1 and J usage is TRBJ2-7; D is possibly TRBD1 (5 bases). TRBV23-1 is an ORF for which the function is uncertain. Trimming removed 1 base from V and 4 bases from J, with 8 bases in between. This CDR3 is 13 amino acids long. The CDR3 bases are TGCGCCAGCAGTCAATTTCAGGGTTACGAGCAGTACGTC. Translated, it gives CASSQFQGYEQYV.

V usage is TRBV15 and J usage is TRBJ1-5; 7 bases map to TRBD1. Germline V CDR1 and CDR2: LNHNV, YYDKDF (reference sequence). V dropped 5 bases and J dropped 7; count of bases not matched to a gene: 8. The CDR3 is made up of 14 amino acids. CDR3 sequence: CATSLTGVLQPQHF. The CDR3 bases are TGTGCCACCAGCCTCACAGGGGTGCTACAGCCCCAGCATTTT. The entire variable domain, with the rest obtained from reference TRBV15 and TRBJ1-5, is as follows: DAMVIQNPRYQVTQFGKPVTLSCSQTLNHNVMYWYQQKSSQAPKLLFHYYDKDFNNEADTPDNFQSRRPNTSFCFLDIRSPGLGDTAMYLCATSLTGVLQPQHFGDGTRLSIL.

J is TRBJ1-2 and V is TRBV5-8, with a weak D call TRBD1 (6 bases). V lost 2 bases and J 6 bases, leaving 14 bases between the germline ends. The CDR3 runs 14 residues. CDR1 is SGHTS, CDR2 YDEGEE, per germline. CDR3 sequence: CASSFEFGGDGYTF. The CDR3 DNA reads as TGTGCCAGCAGCTTTGAGTTCGGGGGCGATGGCTACACCTTC.

This chain connects TRBV10-1 to TRBJ2-3; no firm D call. The length of the CDR3 is 12 residues. CDR1 is WNHNN and CDR2 is SYGVQD in the germline V gene (reference sequence). Trimming left V 6 bases short and J 4 bases short, with 8 bases between. CDR3 amino acids: CASRSNSDTQYF. CDR3 DNA sequence: TGCGCCAGCAGGAGCAACTCAGATACGCAGTATTTT.

V is TRBV19 and J is TRBJ1-1; the D gene is possibly TRBD1 (6 bases). The CDR3 is made up of 15 amino acids. V lost 2 bases, J lost 1 base, and 11 bases lay in between. Germline values: CDR1 LNHDA, CDR2 SQIVND (reference sequence). The CDR3 nucleotides read TGTGCCAGTAGTATATCGGGGACAACGAACACTGAAGCTTTCTTT. This translates into CASSISGTTNTEAFF. The entire variable domain, with the rest obtained from reference TRBV19 and TRBJ1-1, is as follows: DGGITQSPKYLFRKEGQNVTLSCEQNLNHDAMYWYRQDPGQGLRLIYYSQIVNDFQKGDIAEGYSVSREKKESFPLTVTSAQKNPTAFYLCASSISGTTNTEAFFGQGTRLTVV.

Here the CDR3 reads CAWKSGVMNTEAFF. The DNA for the CDR3 is TGTGCCTGGAAAAGTGGGGTCATGAACACTGAAGCTTTCTTT. This sequence joins TRBV30 and TRBJ1-1; no reliable D call. V was pared by 4 bases and J by 0 bases, with 12 bases between. The CDR3 has 14 amino acids. Per germline, CDR1 GTSNPN and CDR2 SVGIG (reference sequence).

This clone was counted a single time. The chain combines TRBV2 with TRBJ2-7, with 11 positions matching TRBD1. Per germline, CDR1 SNHLY and CDR2 FYNNEI. V dropped 0 bases and J dropped 6; count of bases not matched to a gene: 7. The CDR3 spans 16 residues. The CDR3 loop is CASSEAATGTGGEQYF. CDR3 sequence (DNA): TGTGCCAGCAGTGAAGCTGCAACCGGGACAGGGGGCGAGCAGTACTTC. The whole variable domain, filled in from reference TRBV2 and TRBJ2-7, reads EPEVTQTPSHQVTQMGQEVILRCVPISNHLYFYWYRQILGQKVEFLVSFYNNEISEKSEIFDDQFSVERPDGSNFTLKIRSTKLEDSAMYFCASSEAATGTGGEQYFGPGTRLTVT.

The V and J genes are TRBV5-8 and TRBJ1-1; no definite D call. From germline, CDR1 is SGHTS and CDR2 YDEGEE. Trimming shortened V by 0 bases and J by 5 bases, and 11 bases separated the two germline ends. CDR3 length equals 14 residues. Here the CDR3 DNA reads TGTGCCAGCAGCTTGGTAGCGCCTCGGACTGAAGCTTTCTTT. It specifies CASSLVAPRTEAFF.

The J gene is TRBJ2-1, the V gene TRBV5-1; TRBD2 aligns across 10 bases. CDR3 length equals 14 residues. Looked up from germline, CDR1 is SGHRS and CDR2 is YFSETQ. Trimming cost V 4 bases and J 8 bases; bases outside gene matches: 6. In nucleotides, the CDR3 is TGCGCCAGCAGCCTTAGCGGGAGGAGTGATGAGCAGTTCTTC. This encodes CASSLSGRSDEQFF. Supplemented by reference TRBV5-1 and TRBJ2-1, the full variable domain reads KAGVTQTPRYLIKTRGQQVTLSCSPISGHRSVSWYQQTPGQGLQFLFEYFSETQRNKGNFPGRFSGRQFSNSRSEMNVSTLELGDSALYLCASSLSGRSDEQFFGPGTRLTVL.

J is TRBJ1-3 and V is TRBV19, with D possibly matching TRBD1 (5 bases). Germline V gene sequence: CDR1 LNHDA, CDR2 SQIVND (reference sequence). The CDR3 covers 16 residues. Trimming pared 3 bases from V and 1 base from J, leaving 13 bases between. The CDR3 DNA sequence: TGTGCCAGTAGTATGCCCGGGGCCCTATCTGGAAACACCATATATTTT. As protein: CASSMPGALSGNTIYF.

The genes are TRBV4-2 and TRBJ2-6; maybe TRBD1 (5 bases). The CDR3 loop spans 16 amino acids. The V gene lost 0 bases and the J gene lost 0 bases, with 6 bases spanning the gap. Germline V lookup: CDR1 LGHNA, CDR2 YNFKEQ. The CDR3 DNA reads TGTGCCAGCAGCCAAGATACAGGCTCTGGGGCCAACGTCCTGACTTTC. It specifies CASSQDTGSGANVLTF.

The chain couples TRBV4-1 to TRBJ2-3, with 7 bases aligning to TRBD2. The germline gives CDR1 MGHRA, CDR2 YSYEKL. The CDR3 loop spans 17 amino acids. V shed 1 base, J shed 4 bases, and the junction held 11 bases outside the gene matches. In nucleotides, the CDR3 is TGCGCCAGCAGCCAAGGGAAAGGAGCGGGAAAGGCAGATACGCAGTATTTT. Translated: CASSQGKGAGKADTQYF.

The chain has TRBV7-9 and TRBJ2-3, with D possibly matching TRBD2 (5 bases). This CDR3 is 14 amino acids long. Between the trimmed V and J ends, which lost 5 bases and 0 bases, there was a span of 9 bases. The germline CDR1 and CDR2 sequences are SEHNR and FQNEAQ (reference sequence). The CDR3 loop is CASSQSGSTDTQYF. For the CDR3, the DNA is TGTGCCAGCAGCCAAAGCGGCAGCACAGATACGCAGTATTTT.

The J gene is TRBJ2-5, the V gene TRBV5-6; 8 nucleotides agree with TRBD2. From germline, CDR1 is SGHDT and CDR2 YYEEEE. J was trimmed by 2 bases and V by 4 bases; bases with no gene match: 13. This CDR3 contains 17 residues. The CDR3 is CASSGPKGLDLQETQYF. CDR3 nucleotides: TGTGCCAGCAGCGGACCAAAGGGACTAGACTTACAAGAGACCCAGTACTTC.

The V and J genes are TRBV19 and TRBJ1-1, with D perhaps matching TRBD1 (5 bases). Germline V gene sequence: CDR1 LNHDA, CDR2 SQIVND (reference sequence). This CDR3 region has 16 residues. The V end was cut by 5 bases, the J end by 0 bases, with 16 bases between. In nucleotides, the CDR3 is TGTGCCAGTAGTCGGGGGATCATGATAGTGAACACTGAAGCTTTCTTT. Translated, it gives CASSRGIMIVNTEAFF.

The chain has TRBV6-5 and TRBJ2-1; TRBD2 matches 13 bases. The CDR3 consists of 15 residues. The germline CDR1 and CDR2 sequences are MNHEY and SVGAGI. J lost 8 bases, V lost 4 bases, and 5 bases had no gene match. The CDR3: CASSFRTSGSDEQFF. As DNA, the CDR3 is TGTGCCAGCAGTTTTCGGACTAGCGGGAGTGATGAGCAGTTCTTC.

The chain is built from TRBV5-8 and TRBJ1-2, with 9 bases that match TRBD1. The CDR3 has 15 amino acids. The V segment lost 0 bases and the J segment 4 bases; nucleotides outside the gene matches: 4. Germline V CDR1 and CDR2: SGHTS, YDEGEE. The CDR3 region has the DNA TGTGCCAGCAGCTTGGACAGGGGGCGAGGCTATGGCTACACCTTC. Its translation: CASSLDRGRGYGYTF.

This clone was seen just once. This sequence joins TRBV6-5 and TRBJ1-2; 9 bases fit TRBD1. V was pared by 5 bases and J by 2 bases, with 6 bases of the junction left unmatched. Germline CDR1 and CDR2: MNHEY and SVGAGI. The CDR3 loop spans 15 amino acids. CDR3 coding DNA: TGTGCCAGCAGTAAACGGACAGGGGCGAACTATGGCTACACCTTC. Protein product: CASSKRTGANYGYTF.

This clone was recorded once. The CDR3 nucleotides read TGTGCCTGGAGTGTAAGTGAATTGAAGCTAGAGCTGTTTTTT. Amino acids: CAWSVSELKLELFF. The chain links TRBV30 to TRBJ2-2; unclear D gene. With 0 bases removed from V and 11 bases from J, the gap between germline ends came to 16 bases. This CDR3 comprises 14 residues. Germline CDR1 reads GTSNPN; CDR2 reads SVGIG (reference sequence).

The chain is built from TRBV7-2 and TRBJ1-4, with 7 bases identical to TRBD1. The J segment lost 3 bases and the V segment lost 5 bases, leaving 6 bases of the junction unmatched. The germline gives CDR1 SGHTA, CDR2 FQGNSA. The CDR3 totals 15 residues. For the CDR3, the DNA is TGTGCCAGCAGCAAAGGGGGACAGTCTAATGAAAAACTGTTTTTT. The encoded protein is CASSKGGQSNEKLFF.

V and J are TRBV6-1 and TRBJ2-7; no reliable D call. The CDR3 has 12 residues. Trimming took off 5 bases at V and 3 bases at J, with 8 bases between the two ends. CDR1 is MNHNS, CDR2 SASEGT, per germline. The DNA for the CDR3 is TGTGCCAGCAGTCCCACGCTCTACGAGCAGTACTTC. It is translated as CASSPTLYEQYF.

As DNA, the CDR3 is TGTGCCAGCAGTGATGCGGGAGACGAAGCTTTCTTT. This encodes CASSDAGDEAFF. This chain connects TRBV25-1 to TRBJ1-1; D not resolved. In germline, CDR1 is MGHDK, CDR2 SYGVNS. Between the trimmed V and J ends, which lost 3 bases and 8 bases, there was a span of 10 bases. CDR3 length: 12 residues.

The V and J genes are TRBV6-5 and TRBJ2-5, with 9 nucleotides matching TRBD2. Germline lookup yields CDR1 MNHEY and CDR2 SVGAGI. The CDR3 is made up of 16 amino acids. Germline trimming cut 0 bases from V and 5 bases from J; bases unmatched to any gene: 7. CDR3 nucleotide sequence: TGTGCCAGCAGTTACTCGAGCGGGGGGCCCTTGGAGACCCAGTACTTC. Translating it yields CASSYSSGGPLETQYF.